The entry below describes one T cell receptor beta chain. The assay was immunoSEQ multiplex PCR, and TCRdb's table has in-frame clones only and misses some. Among fewer than 120,000 clones listed, roughly nine tenths were seen once. The data derive from a study of OX40 agonist ivuxolimab in advanced cancers. Study background: The patients got ivuxolimab, which is an agonistic anti-OX40 (CD134) antibody.

Germline V gene sequence: CDR1 GTSNPN, CDR2 SVGIG (reference sequence). V lost 5 bases, J lost 2 bases, and 17 bases lay in between. CDR3 length: 15 amino acids. The V gene is TRBV30, the J gene TRBJ2-3; tentatively, D is TRBD1 or TRBD2 (6 bases each). The sample in question was CD4+ or CD8+ T cells sorted from blood, obtained in a trial of the OX40 agonist ivuxolimab. This clonotype was obtained from an adult with an advanced solid tumor such as melanoma, head and neck, liver or kidney cancer. The CDR3 protein is CAWGAGQLNTDTQYF. For the CDR3, the DNA is TGTGCCTGGGGGGCGGGACAACTAAACACAGATACGCAGTATTTT.